This T cell receptor (beta chain) came from a study of T cell repertoires in cytomegalovirus infection. Regarding the study as a whole: In two of eight donors, the top clonotype was HLA-C-restricted CMV-specific.

Trimming took 5 bases from V and 5 from J, leaving 14 bases between them. CDR1 is SGHTA and CDR2 is FQGNSA in the germline V gene. The length of the CDR3 is 14 residues. This clonotype was seen repeatedly, ten times or more. Its antigen is unidentified. TCRdb re-analysed the reads in MiXCR, keeping a single row per CDR3 protein. The repertoire has 570,000 or so distinct CDR3 sequences, roughly 42% of them found once; the top ten carry around 48%. The sample consisted of cultured PBMCs, taken from culture after CMV antigen stimulation. The J gene is TRBJ2-3, the V gene TRBV7-2; D is possibly TRBD1 or TRBD2 (6 bases each). The receptor was isolated from a human donor in good health (CMV status not recorded). Some clones in this sample may be carry-over from other donors' samples. The CDR3 DNA reads TGTGCCAGCAGCCTGTGGGGGGCCCTAGATACGCAGTATTTT. Protein product: CASSLWGALDTQYF.